The 19 T cell receptor beta chains reported below all come from one sample, sequenced in a study of T-cell memory formation after mild COVID-19. TCRdb analysed the 5' RACE reads with MiXCR anew, one entry per CDR3 protein. The sample records approximately 500,000 distinct CDR3 sequences, nearly 25% being singletons. Sequenced input: PBMCs or a T cell subset sorted from them (not recorded which). These receptors were taken from an adult woman who had mild COVID-19 (a few samples of this study predate the infection). Cell type and time point are not known.

This clonotype was seen more than once but under ten times. The chain employs TRBV30 and TRBJ2-7; 7 nucleotides agree with TRBD2. The trim removed 4 bases at V and 3 bases at J, leaving 9 bases unmatched. Germline lookup yields CDR1 GTSNPN and CDR2 SVGIG (reference sequence). The CDR3 is 14 residues long. CDR3 coding DNA: TGTGCCTGGAACGAGGGGACTATTTACTACGAGCAGTACTTC. Its translation: CAWNEGTIYYEQYF. The entire variable domain, with the rest obtained from reference TRBV30 and TRBJ2-7, is as follows: SQTIHQWPATLVQPVGSPLSLECTVEGTSNPNLYWYRQAAGRGLQLLFYSVGIGQISSEVPQNLSASRPQDRQFILSSKKLLLSDSGFYLCAWNEGTIYYEQYFGPGTRLTVT.

In its sample, this clonotype was seen a few times. This chain uses TRBV7-2 with TRBJ2-1; 7 bases are a match to TRBD1. There are 14 residues in the CDR3. Germline CDR1 is SGHTA and CDR2 is FQGNSA. Germline trimming cut 0 bases from V and 9 bases from J; bases unmatched to any gene: 5. The CDR3 loop reads CASSLAGTETEQFF. CDR3 sequence (DNA): TGTGCCAGCAGCTTAGCCGGGACAGAGACTGAGCAGTTCTTC. Supplemented by reference TRBV7-2 and TRBJ2-1, the full variable domain reads GAGVSQSPSNKVTEKGKDVELRCDPISGHTALYWYRQSLGQGLEFLIYFQGNSAPDKSGLPSDRFSAERTGGSVSTLTIQRTQQEDSAVYLCASSLAGTETEQFFGPGTRLTVL.

V is TRBV27 and J is TRBJ1-4; D call uncertain. The germline gives CDR1 MNHEY, CDR2 SMNVEV (reference sequence). This CDR3 has 13 residues. Trimming stripped 4 bases from V and 10 bases from J, with 13 bases between. This CDR3 is CASSYTPEGKLFF. The CDR3, as DNA: TGTGCCAGCAGTTACACCCCAGAAGGAAAACTGTTTTTT.

This clonotype has a handful of counts. V is TRBV5-5 and J is TRBJ2-1; no reliable D call. Trimming pared 4 bases from V and 7 bases from J, leaving 18 bases between. From germline, CDR1 is SGHKS and CDR2 YYEKEE (reference sequence). The CDR3 covers 15 residues. In nucleotides, the CDR3 is TGTGCCAGCAGCGCCGCGGCTAGTAACATAAATGAGCAGTTCTTC. Its protein product is CASSAAASNINEQFF.

This clonotype has just a few counts. The chain uses TRBV6-2 or TRBV6-3 and TRBJ2-7; D is possibly TRBD2 (5 bases). V was cut by 10 bases and J by 7 bases, with 20 bases left in between. In germline, CDR1 is MNHEY, CDR2 SVGEGT. This CDR3 spans 13 amino acids. The CDR3 nucleotides read TGTGCCACCGCCGCAGCGGCCCCTGTTGAGCAGTACTTC. This codes for CATAAAAPVEQYF.

This clonotype showed up just a few times. This sequence joins TRBV7-2 and TRBJ1-1, with TRBD1 matching 7 bases. CDR3 size: 17 residues. Trimming cost V 4 bases and J 5 bases; bases outside gene matches: 16. CDR1 SGHTA and CDR2 FQGNSA come from the germline V gene. As DNA, the CDR3 is TGTGCCAGCAGCTCCGACAGGGCGGTTACGCGTGATACTGAAGCTTTCTTT. This encodes CASSSDRAVTRDTEAFF.

Only a few counts were recorded for this clonotype. The gene calls are TRBV24-1 and TRBJ1-5; a possible D gene is TRBD1 (6 bases). The CDR3 has 16 amino acids. CDR1 KGHDR and CDR2 SFDVKD come from the germline V gene. Trimming left V 4 bases short and J 2 bases short, with 14 bases between. CDR3 region: CATSESQGRGNQPQHF. As DNA, the CDR3 is TGTGCCACCAGTGAGTCACAGGGCAGAGGCAATCAGCCCCAGCATTTT.

The chain employs TRBV6-5 and TRBJ2-7; 7 bases are shared with TRBD1. The germline V gene encodes CDR1 MNHEY and CDR2 SVGAGI. CDR3 length: 18 amino acids. J lost 5 bases, V lost 2 bases, and 18 bases had no gene match. The CDR3 protein is CASSYVAPRQGGIHEQYF. CDR3 nucleotides: TGTGCCAGCAGTTACGTTGCCCCCCGACAGGGTGGTATCCACGAGCAGTACTTC.

This clonotype appeared a few times. V usage is TRBV4-1 and J usage is TRBJ1-4, with no clear D. The CDR3 contains 15 residues. The germline V and J ends were trimmed by 4 bases and 2 bases, with 11 bases remaining between them. Germline V lookup: CDR1 MGHRA, CDR2 YSYEKL. In nucleotides, the CDR3 is TGCGCCAGCAGCCGAGGAGAAGGGACTAATGAAAAACTGTTTTTT. The encoded protein is CASSRGEGTNEKLFF.

This clonotype has just one count. V and J are TRBV21-1 and TRBJ2-1; the table's D call of TRBD1 was not tested on the DNA. TRBV21-1 is shown as a pseudogene. CDR3 length equals 13 residues. The CDR3 bases are TGTGCCAGTATCAGGGAAAGGTGCAATGAGCAGTTCTTC. It is translated as CASIRERCNEQFF.

This clonotype was observed once. The V call is TRBV10-3, the J call TRBJ1-2, with 10 bases matching TRBD1. CDR1 and CDR2 from the germline V gene are ENHRY and SYGVKD. This CDR3 is 14 amino acids long. The junction had 6 bases not matched to a gene; V was cut back by 4 bases and J by 7 bases. This chain's CDR3 is CAISATDRGLGYTF. CDR3 in DNA: TGTGCCATCAGTGCCACTGACAGGGGGCTTGGCTACACCTTC.

The V gene is TRBV4-2, the J gene TRBJ1-3; tentative D call: TRBD1 (6 bases). V dropped 5 bases and J dropped 0 bases, with 17 bases sitting between them. Germline CDR1 and CDR2: LGHNA and YNFKEQ. The CDR3 is 17 residues long. CDR3: CASSGTYGGPSGNTIYF. The DNA for the CDR3 is TGTGCCAGCAGCGGTACCTACGGGGGCCCCTCTGGAAACACCATATATTTT.

The chain links TRBV7-2 to TRBJ2-2; D gene ambiguous. CDR3 length: 16 amino acids. V lost 7 bases, J lost 5 bases, and 20 bases lay in between. CDR1 is SGHTA, CDR2 FQGNSA, per germline. The CDR3 loop reads CASTPRWLVVTGELFF. The CDR3 bases are TGTGCCAGCACCCCGAGGTGGCTAGTAGTTACCGGGGAGCTGTTTTTT.

The table lists this clonotype with a few counts. The J gene is TRBJ1-1, the V gene TRBV5-6, with TRBD1 matching 9 bases. This CDR3 is 16 amino acids long. The germline CDR1 and CDR2 sequences are SGHDT and YYEEEE. V was pared by 4 bases and J by 3 bases, with 10 bases of the junction left unmatched. This CDR3 is CASSPDRGYGYTEAFF. For the CDR3, the DNA is TGTGCCAGCAGCCCGGACAGGGGATATGGATACACTGAAGCTTTCTTT.

In this sample, this clonotype turned up a few times. The rearrangement uses TRBV4-3 and TRBJ2-6, with a tentative D call TRBD1 (6 bases). V was shortened by 0 bases and J by 0 bases, with 9 bases between the two germline ends. The germline gives CDR1 LGHNA, CDR2 YSLEER. CDR3 length: 17 residues. The CDR3: CASSQEQGSSGANVLTF. CDR3 coding DNA: TGCGCCAGCAGCCAAGAACAGGGTAGCTCTGGGGCCAACGTCCTGACTTTC.

In its sample, this clonotype was seen a few times. The gene calls are TRBV4-2 and TRBJ2-5; 7 nucleotides line up with TRBD2. Germline V CDR1 and CDR2: LGHNA, YNFKEQ. The CDR3 is 16 amino acids. V shed 0 bases, J shed 3 bases, and the junction held 7 bases outside the gene matches. CDR3 protein: CASSQDRARGKETQYF. The DNA of the CDR3 is TGTGCCAGCAGCCAAGATAGGGCGCGGGGGAAAGAGACCCAGTACTTC.

The CDR3 DNA follows: TGTGCCAGCAGTTTGTGGCCCTCGACAGTCCAAGAGACCCAGTACTTC. This translates into CASSLWPSTVQETQYF. The chain uses TRBV12-3 or TRBV12-4 and TRBJ2-5; possible D gene TRBD1, 5 bases. This CDR3 has 16 residues. Deletions cut 3 bases from V and 1 base from J, with 15 bases between.

This sequence joins TRBV24-1 and TRBJ2-7, with D possibly matching TRBD2 (5 bases). There are 14 residues in the CDR3. CDR1 and CDR2 (germline): KGHDR, SFDVKD. V was shortened by 9 bases and J by 3 bases, with 17 bases between the two germline ends. In DNA, the CDR3 is TGTGCCACCGAGGGTCCTGGGCCACGCTACGAGCAGTACTTC. Its protein product is CATEGPGPRYEQYF.

This clonotype came up a few times. The V gene is TRBV4-1, the J gene TRBJ2-7; maybe TRBD1 (6 bases). This CDR3 spans 15 amino acids. With 1 base removed from V and 5 bases from J, the gap between germline ends came to 15 bases. Germline V gene sequence: CDR1 MGHRA, CDR2 YSYEKL. The CDR3 region is CASSQGDGAGDEQYF. As DNA, the CDR3 is TGCGCCAGCAGCCAAGGGGACGGAGCAGGGGACGAGCAGTACTTC.